Below are 9 T cell receptor beta chains sequenced from a single sample in a study of T cells after posttransplantation cyclophosphamide. Using immunoSEQ multiplex PCR, the repertoire was profiled, and TCRdb retains in-frame clones only, with some absent. The repertoire consists of about 6,500 clones, with roughly four fifths occurring once and the leading ten covering approximately 20%. Busulfan-fludarabine conditioning, marrow transplant, and cyclophosphamide on days +3 and +4 were administered. The sample here was PBMCs, taken approximately 1,500 days after allogeneic stem cell transplant with posttransplant cyclophosphamide. The receptors come from a male patient aged 30 to 40 who received an allogeneic stem cell transplant from a related donor, was CMV-positive, and had acute GVHD only. Some of the T cells might come from the graft donor.

The chain joins TRBV15 to TRBJ2-7, with D perhaps TRBD1 (6 bases). Germline V lookup: CDR1 LNHNV, CDR2 YYDKDF (reference sequence). There are 15 residues in the CDR3. V gave up 5 bases and J gave up 6 bases, with 20 bases separating them. CDR3 nucleotide sequence: TGTGCCACCAGCCCAGGGGCAGGTTTGTTAAGCGAGCAGTACTTC. Encoded protein: CATSPGAGLLSEQYF. The full variable domain, rest sourced from reference TRBV15 and TRBJ2-7, is DAMVIQNPRYQVTQFGKPVTLSCSQTLNHNVMYWYQQKSSQAPKLLFHYYDKDFNNEADTPDNFQSRRPNTSFCFLDIRSPGLGDTAMYLCATSPGAGLLSEQYFGPGTRLTVT.

The chain employs TRBV2 and TRBJ2-1; 9 nucleotides agree with TRBD1. The CDR3 sequence is 17 residues long. The germline V gene has CDR1 SNHLY and CDR2 FYNNEI. V was clipped by 2 bases and J by 7 bases; unmatched bases: 12. CDR3 loop: CASSETFWTGVMNEQFF. The CDR3 DNA reads as TGTGCCAGCAGTGAAACGTTTTGGACAGGGGTAATGAATGAGCAGTTCTTC.

The gene calls are TRBV5-1 and TRBJ2-5; 10 bases fit TRBD2. This CDR3 comprises 15 residues. V was clipped by 2 bases and J by 2 bases; unmatched bases: 3. Looked up from germline, CDR1 is SGHRS and CDR2 is YFSETQ. Here the CDR3 DNA reads TGCGCCAGCAGCTTAGAACTAGCGGGGCAAGAGACCCAGTACTTC. Its protein is CASSLELAGQETQYF. The whole variable domain, filled in from reference TRBV5-1 and TRBJ2-5, reads KAGVTQTPRYLIKTRGQQVTLSCSPISGHRSVSWYQQTPGQGLQFLFEYFSETQRNKGNFPGRFSGRQFSNSRSEMNVSTLELGDSALYLCASSLELAGQETQYFGPGTRLLVL.

The chain is built from TRBV7-7 and TRBJ1-1; 8 nucleotides match TRBD1. CDR1 and CDR2 from the germline V gene are SSHAT and FNYEAQ (reference sequence). The CDR3 is made up of 13 amino acids. V trimming: 5 bases; J trimming: 1 base; junction bases outside the gene matches: 0. This CDR3 reads CASSQGANTEAFF. The CDR3, as DNA: TGTGCCAGCAGCCAGGGGGCGAACACTGAAGCTTTCTTT.

The chain combines TRBV27 with TRBJ1-1, with TRBD1 matching 8 bases. The CDR3 spans 14 residues. In germline, CDR1 is MNHEY, CDR2 SMNVEV (reference sequence). With 5 bases clipped from V and 1 base from J, the junction kept 3 bases outside the gene matches. The DNA of the CDR3 is TGTGCCAGCAGTGCACAGGGGGGGAACACTGAAGCTTTCTTT. Translated, it gives CASSAQGGNTEAFF.

This clone was seen a few times. This sequence joins TRBV19 and TRBJ1-1; D is undetermined. CDR1 and CDR2 (germline): LNHDA, SQIVND (reference sequence). The CDR3 contains 11 residues. V was pared by 7 bases and J by 1 base, with 4 bases between. CDR3 region: CASIWNTEAFF. For the CDR3, the DNA is TGTGCCAGTATCTGGAACACTGAAGCTTTCTTT.

In its sample, this clone was seen a few times. The chain combines TRBV18 with TRBJ1-5, with TRBD1 as a possible D gene (6 bases). Germline lookup yields CDR1 KGHSH and CDR2 LQKENI. V shed 2 bases and J shed 3 bases, with 11 bases lying between them. The CDR3 contains 15 residues. The CDR3 region is CASSPTTGHNQPQHF. CDR3 DNA: TGTGCCAGCTCACCAACCACAGGGCACAATCAGCCCCAGCATTTT.

A few counts support this clone. The chain combines TRBV4-3 with TRBJ2-7; tentative D call: TRBD1 (6 bases). The CDR3 sequence is 14 residues long. CDR1 LGHNA and CDR2 YSLEER come from the germline V gene. Trimming stripped 0 bases from V and 7 bases from J, with 13 bases between. The chain's CDR3 is CASSQDPTGPEQYF. The CDR3 DNA follows: TGCGCCAGCAGCCAAGACCCGACAGGTCCGGAGCAGTACTTC.

The chain links TRBV11-3 to TRBJ2-1; weak D call: TRBD2 (5 bases). V lost 5 bases to trimming and J lost 8 bases, with 16 bases between them. The CDR3 length is 14 residues. Germline V lookup: CDR1 SGHNT, CDR2 YENEEA. Here the CDR3 DNA reads TGTGCCAGCAGCCCGGACTTCCGAGGGTATGAGCAGTTCTTC. Its protein is CASSPDFRGYEQFF. The variable domain in full, with the rest retrieved from reference TRBV11-3 and TRBJ2-1, is EAGVVQSPRYKIIEKKQPVAFWCNPISGHNTLYWYLQNLGQGPELLIRYENEEAVDDSQLPKDRFSAERLKGVDSTLKIQPAELGDSAVYLCASSPDFRGYEQFFGPGTRLTVL.